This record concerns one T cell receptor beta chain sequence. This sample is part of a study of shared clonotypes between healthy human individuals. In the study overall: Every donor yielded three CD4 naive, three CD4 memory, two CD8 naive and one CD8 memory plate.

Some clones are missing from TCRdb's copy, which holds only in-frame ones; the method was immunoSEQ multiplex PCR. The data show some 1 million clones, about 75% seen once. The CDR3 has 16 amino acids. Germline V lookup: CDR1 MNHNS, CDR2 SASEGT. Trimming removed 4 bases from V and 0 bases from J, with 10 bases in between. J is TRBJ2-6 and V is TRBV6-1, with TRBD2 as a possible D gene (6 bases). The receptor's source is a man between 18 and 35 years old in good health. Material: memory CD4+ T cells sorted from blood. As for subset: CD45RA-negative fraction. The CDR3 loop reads CASSGRGGSGANVLTF. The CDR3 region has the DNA TGTGCCAGCAGTGGGAGGGGTGGCTCTGGGGCCAACGTCCTGACTTTC.